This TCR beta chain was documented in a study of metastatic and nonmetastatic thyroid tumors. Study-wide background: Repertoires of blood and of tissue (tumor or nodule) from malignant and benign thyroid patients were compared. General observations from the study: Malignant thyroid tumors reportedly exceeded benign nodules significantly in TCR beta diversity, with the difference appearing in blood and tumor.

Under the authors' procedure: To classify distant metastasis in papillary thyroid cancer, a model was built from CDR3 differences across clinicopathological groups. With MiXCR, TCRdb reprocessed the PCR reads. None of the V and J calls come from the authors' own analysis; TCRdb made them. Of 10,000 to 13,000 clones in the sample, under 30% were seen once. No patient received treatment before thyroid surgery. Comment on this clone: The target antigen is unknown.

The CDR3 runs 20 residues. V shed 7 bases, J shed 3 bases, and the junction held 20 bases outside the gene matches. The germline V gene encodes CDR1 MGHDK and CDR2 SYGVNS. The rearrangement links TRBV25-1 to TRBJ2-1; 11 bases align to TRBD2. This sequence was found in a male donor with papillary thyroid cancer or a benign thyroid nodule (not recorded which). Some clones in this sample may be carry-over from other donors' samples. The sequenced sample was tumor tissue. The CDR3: CASTSSRHGTSGGIYNEQFF. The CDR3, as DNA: TGTGCCAGCACAAGCAGTCGCCACGGGACTAGCGGAGGCATCTACAATGAGCAGTTCTTC.